This T cell receptor beta chain came from a study of Ad26.COV2.S vaccination and SARS-CoV-2 variants. Study context: Ad26.COV2.S, an intramuscular injection, was given once or twice 56 days apart. Study-wide points: Those who received the vaccine showed greater spike-specific TCR breadth than those given placebo. Vaccine and placebo groups showed comparable non-spike TCR breadth.

Treatment of the sample: around 19 received Ad26.COV2.S at low or high dose, single or two shots; 5 received placebo; per-sample allocation not given. The investigators took samples on day 63 after the first vaccine or placebo injection. Its platform was an Ad26 vector, and its expressed antigen was Wuhan-strain SARS-CoV-2 spike. To note about this clone: Its antigen remains unidentified.

Using immunoSEQ multiplex PCR, the repertoire was profiled, and TCRdb retains in-frame clones only, with some absent. Of 440,000 or so clones listed, about nine tenths are singletons. The CDR3 length is 13 residues. Trimming took 7 bases from V and 8 from J, leaving 12 bases between them. This receptor was identified in a person aged 18-65 years who received the Ad26.COV2.S COVID-19 vaccine or a placebo. The starting material was peripheral blood, obtained in a trial of Ad26.COV2.S vaccine versus placebo. The chain joins TRBV12-3 or TRBV12-4 to TRBJ1-6; D ambiguous. CDR3 nucleotide sequence: TGTGCCAGCATAGAGAAGCCCGATTCACCCCTCCACTTT. It is translated as CASIEKPDSPLHF.